The 28 T cell receptor beta chains reported below all come from one sample, sequenced in a study of T-cell memory formation after mild COVID-19. From the 5' RACE reads, TCRdb called clonotypes with MiXCR, one entry per CDR3 protein. Counted here are approximately 300,000 distinct CDR3 sequences, approximately 15% occurring once; the ten biggest clones make up around a fifth. Sequencing used PBMCs or a T cell subset sorted from them (not recorded which). These receptors were taken from a young man who had mild COVID-19 (a few samples of this study predate the infection). Cell type and time point are not known.

The chain joins TRBV5-1 to TRBJ1-2, with a weak D call TRBD1 (6 bases). Germline V gene lookup returns CDR1 SGHRS and CDR2 YFSETQ. The CDR3 sequence is 14 residues long. The V end lost 4 bases, the J end lost 1 base, and 11 bases lay between the germline ends. For the CDR3, the DNA is TGCGCCAGCAGCGAGGACAGCCTTAACTATGGCTACACCTTC. It codes for CASSEDSLNYGYTF.

The gene calls are TRBV12-3 or TRBV12-4 and TRBJ2-2; weak D call: TRBD2 (5 bases). V was clipped by 6 bases and J by 1 base, with 9 bases between them. The CDR3 has 14 amino acids. The CDR3 is CASRRARNTGELFF. CDR3 DNA sequence: TGTGCCAGCAGGCGGGCACGGAACACCGGGGAGCTGTTTTTT.

In its sample, this clonotype was seen a few times. CDR3 sequence: CATSRVVSLSGANVLTF. The CDR3 nucleotides read TGTGCCACCAGCAGAGTTGTCAGCCTCTCTGGGGCCAACGTCCTGACTTTC. The V and J genes are TRBV15 and TRBJ2-6; no clear D gene. Trimming removed 1 base at V and 0 bases at J, with 10 bases between. The CDR3 extends over 17 amino acids. Looked up from germline, CDR1 is LNHNV and CDR2 is YYDKDF (reference sequence). Variable domain in full (rest from reference TRBV15 and TRBJ2-6): DAMVIQNPRYQVTQFGKPVTLSCSQTLNHNVMYWYQQKSSQAPKLLFHYYDKDFNNEADTPDNFQSRRPNTSFCFLDIRSPGLGDTAMYLCATSRVVSLSGANVLTFGAGSRLTVL.

This clonotype was found many times. V and J are TRBV20-1 and TRBJ1-5; 7 bases map to TRBD1. Germline values: CDR1 DFQATT, CDR2 SNEGSKA (reference sequence). After removal of 4 bases from V and 6 bases from J, the junction contained 6 bases not matched to a gene. The length of the CDR3 is 13 residues. The CDR3 region is CSATGQESQPQHF. CDR3 DNA: TGCAGTGCTACCGGACAGGAAAGTCAGCCCCAGCATTTT.

In this sample, this clonotype turned up once. The rearrangement links TRBV6-1 to TRBJ2-1; TRBD2 is a possible D gene (6 bases). Trimming took off 4 bases at V and 1 base at J, with 11 bases between the two ends. Germline CDR1 MNHNS, CDR2 SASEGT. This CDR3 contains 15 residues. The CDR3 protein is CASSGEALSYNEQFF. CDR3 coding DNA: TGTGCCAGCAGTGGGGAGGCTCTTTCCTACAATGAGCAGTTCTTC.

This sequence joins TRBV12-3 or TRBV12-4 and TRBJ1-5; D is possibly TRBD1 (6 bases). This CDR3 region has 15 residues. Between the trimmed V and J ends, which lost 6 bases and 2 bases, there was a span of 14 bases. The chain's CDR3 is CASSLRAGGNQPQHF. CDR3 sequence (DNA): TGTGCCAGCAGCCTCCGTGCAGGGGGCAATCAGCCCCAGCATTTT.

There are a few counts of this clonotype. The gene calls are TRBV11-2 and TRBJ2-2; a possible D gene is TRBD2 (5 bases). Between the trimmed V and J ends, which lost 3 bases and 8 bases, there was a span of 16 bases. This CDR3 is 15 amino acids long. In germline, CDR1 is SGHAT, CDR2 FQNNGV. CDR3 bases: TGTGCCAGCAGCTTCCAGCGGCTAGCAAGGGGGGAGCTGTTTTTT. As protein: CASSFQRLARGELFF.

This rearrangement joins TRBV4-3 to TRBJ2-6; TRBD1 is a possible D gene (6 bases). Trimming cost V 2 bases and J 0 bases, with 14 bases left between them. In germline, CDR1 is LGHNA, CDR2 YSLEER. The length of the CDR3 is 18 residues. CDR3: CASSQRGSSGSGANVLTF. As DNA, the CDR3 is TGCGCCAGCAGCCAAAGGGGGTCCTCTGGCTCTGGGGCCAACGTCCTGACTTTC.

This clonotype was counted once. This chain links TRBV7-9 with TRBJ1-1, with D hard to call. This CDR3 comprises 15 residues. V was cut by 5 bases and J by 0 bases, with 13 bases left in between. Germline values: CDR1 SEHNR, CDR2 FQNEAQ (reference sequence). For the CDR3, the DNA is TGTGCCAGCAGCCCGGGGTTACAGTTGAACACTGAAGCTTTCTTT. It translates to CASSPGLQLNTEAFF.

The J gene is TRBJ2-1, the V gene TRBV20-1, with 9 positions matching TRBD1. This CDR3 has 15 residues. The germline CDR1 and CDR2 sequences are DFQATT and SNEGSKA (reference sequence). V trimming: 6 bases; J trimming: 5 bases; junction bases outside the gene matches: 11. The CDR3 coding sequence is TGCAGTGCCCCCCACCGGGACAGGGATGACAATGAGCAGTTCTTC. Its protein is CSAPHRDRDDNEQFF.

This clonotype was found a few times. The chain employs TRBV30 and TRBJ1-2, with a weak D call TRBD1 (5 bases). CDR1 and CDR2 (germline): GTSNPN, SVGIG (reference sequence). Trimming removed 0 bases at V and 8 bases at J, with 16 bases between. The CDR3 runs to 14 residues. CDR3 sequence (DNA): TGTGCCTGGAGTGTACGCCCAGGGAAGGGGGGCTACACCTTC. Translating it yields CAWSVRPGKGGYTF.

The chain uses TRBV6-1 and TRBJ1-2; D gene ambiguous. Germline V gives CDR1 MNHNS, CDR2 SASEGT. V was shortened by 1 base and J by 2 bases, with 11 bases between the two germline ends. This CDR3 is built from 15 residues. The CDR3 is CASSEDGVLNYGYTF. Here the CDR3 DNA reads TGTGCCAGCAGTGAAGACGGGGTGCTAAACTATGGCTACACCTTC.

The chain joins TRBV7-2 to TRBJ1-2; 9 bases match TRBD1. The junction had 15 bases not matched to a gene; V was cut back by 4 bases and J by 9 bases. In germline, CDR1 is SGHTA, CDR2 FQGNSA. The CDR3 loop spans 16 amino acids. CDR3 in DNA: TGTGCCAGCAGCTCGACAGACAGGGGGAGGCTCAGGAGCTACACCTTC. The encoded protein is CASSSTDRGRLRSYTF.

The chain uses TRBV18 and TRBJ2-3, with a tentative D call TRBD1 (6 bases). The germline V and J ends were trimmed by 2 bases and 6 bases, with 9 bases remaining between them. CDR1 and CDR2 from the germline V gene are KGHSH and LQKENI. The CDR3 contains 13 residues. The CDR3 DNA is TGTGCCAGCTCACCAAGCGGACAGGATACGCAGTATTTT. Translating it yields CASSPSGQDTQYF.

The chain employs TRBV11-1 and TRBJ1-1; D unclear. Germline CDR1 reads SGHAT; CDR2 reads FQDESV (reference sequence). The V end lost 4 bases, the J end lost 1 base, and 13 bases lay between the germline ends. The CDR3 extends over 15 amino acids. The CDR3 DNA sequence: TGTGCCAGCAGCTCGTCGTTTCTGGGGAACACTGAAGCTTTCTTT. It specifies CASSSSFLGNTEAFF.

This clonotype appeared a few times. The rearrangement joins TRBV11-3 to TRBJ2-1; a weak D match, TRBD1 (7 bases). The CDR3 is 16 amino acids. V lost 5 bases, J lost 0 bases, and 14 bases lay in between. Germline CDR1 reads SGHNT; CDR2 reads YENEEA. The CDR3 spells CASSQQGGYSYNEQFF. CDR3 DNA: TGTGCCAGCAGCCAGCAGGGGGGCTACTCCTACAATGAGCAGTTCTTC. Drawing the rest from reference TRBV11-3 and TRBJ2-1, the complete variable domain is EAGVVQSPRYKIIEKKQPVAFWCNPISGHNTLYWYLQNLGQGPELLIRYENEEAVDDSQLPKDRFSAERLKGVDSTLKIQPAELGDSAVYLCASSQQGGYSYNEQFFGPGTRLTVL.

Only a few counts were recorded for this clonotype. The chain combines TRBV21-1 with TRBJ2-3; TRBD1, the D gene given by the table, was not confirmed from the DNA. TRBV21-1 is a known pseudogene. This CDR3 is built from 17 residues. CDR3 residues: CASSKSEGGRSTDTQYF. CDR3 nucleotides: TGTGCCAGCAGCAAATCGGAGGGGGGGCGTAGCACAGATACGCAGTATTTT.

The chain employs TRBV5-1 and TRBJ1-6, with 8 nucleotides matching TRBD1. The CDR3 sequence is 14 residues long. Germline V CDR1 and CDR2: SGHRS, YFSETQ. V lost 4 bases and J lost 7; bases outside the gene matches: 4. Here the CDR3 DNA reads TGCGCCAGCAGCGGAGGACAGGGCAATTCACCCCTCCACTTT. Residues: CASSGGQGNSPLHF.

The rearrangement joins TRBV3-1 to TRBJ2-5, with D perhaps TRBD2 (5 bases). The germline gives CDR1 LGHDT, CDR2 YNNKEL (reference sequence). This CDR3 region has 18 residues. Trimming stripped 1 base from V and 2 bases from J, with 20 bases between. CDR3 residues: CASSQGGSGVGSQETQYF. The CDR3 bases are TGTGCCAGCAGCCAAGGAGGCAGTGGGGTGGGGAGTCAAGAGACCCAGTACTTC.

The V and J genes are TRBV20-1 and TRBJ2-4; D perhaps matches TRBD2 (5 bases). The CDR3 has 15 amino acids. Trimming removed 3 bases from V and 8 bases from J, with 20 bases in between. Per the germline V gene, CDR1 is DFQATT and CDR2 is SNEGSKA (reference sequence). As DNA, the CDR3 is TGCAGTGCTAGCCCCCCCGCGGGCCCTCGGGACATTCAGTACTTC. The encoded protein is CSASPPAGPRDIQYF.

This rearrangement joins TRBV10-3 to TRBJ1-5; D is possibly TRBD1 (5 bases). This CDR3 spans 18 amino acids. The V gene lost 0 bases and the J gene lost 3 bases, with 18 bases spanning the gap. Germline CDR1 is ENHRY and CDR2 is SYGVKD. CDR3 amino acids: CAISESEGAARNNQPQHF. The CDR3 DNA reads as TGTGCCATCAGTGAGTCAGAAGGGGCAGCACGGAACAATCAGCCCCAGCATTTT.

The V call is TRBV10-3, the J call TRBJ2-3; 11 bases align to TRBD2. The CDR3 spans 14 residues. Germline values: CDR1 ENHRY, CDR2 SYGVKD. After removal of 7 bases from V and 1 base from J, the junction contained 1 base not matched to a gene. In DNA, the CDR3 is TGTGCCATCAAGACTAGCGGGGGCACAGATACGCAGTATTTT. This encodes CAIKTSGGTDTQYF.

The gene calls are TRBV10-3 and TRBJ2-3, with D possibly matching TRBD1 (6 bases). Germline V lookup: CDR1 ENHRY, CDR2 SYGVKD. V was pared by 6 bases and J by 1 base, with 14 bases between. The CDR3 length is 15 residues. CDR3 residues: CAIRKSRGGTDTQYF. The CDR3, as DNA: TGTGCCATCAGGAAGTCCAGGGGAGGCACAGATACGCAGTATTTT.

This chain links TRBV12-3 or TRBV12-4 with TRBJ1-2; maybe TRBD1 (5 bases). There are 13 residues in the CDR3. Trimming pared 3 bases from V and 7 bases from J, leaving 12 bases between. CDR3 sequence: CASSFSRASGYTF. The CDR3 DNA follows: TGTGCCAGCAGTTTCAGCAGGGCAAGTGGCTACACCTTC.

This sequence joins TRBV6-2 or TRBV6-3 and TRBJ2-5, with D possibly TRBD2 on 7 matching bases. The V end lost 8 bases, the J end lost 5 bases, and 9 bases lay between the germline ends. This CDR3 spans 11 amino acids. CDR1 is MNHEY, CDR2 SVGEGT, per germline. The CDR3 DNA reads TGTGCCAGCGGGGGGGCTGAGACCCAGTACTTC. Protein product: CASGGAETQYF.

This chain uses TRBV12-3 or TRBV12-4 with TRBJ2-7, with D tentatively TRBD1 (5 bases). The CDR3 runs to 13 residues. The germline V and J ends were trimmed by 6 bases and 5 bases, with 14 bases remaining between them. The CDR3 nucleotides read TGTGCCAGCAGCCGAGACAGATTCGACGAGCAGTACTTC. Its translation is CASSRDRFDEQYF.

In its sample, this clonotype was seen a few times. The chain links TRBV5-1 to TRBJ1-2; a possible D gene is TRBD1 (6 bases). The CDR3 covers 18 residues. The V gene's germline CDR1 is SGHRS and CDR2 YFSETQ. V was cut by 4 bases and J by 8 bases, with 30 bases left in between. CDR3 region: CASSLRSSGTRAVRGYTF. The DNA of the CDR3 is TGCGCCAGCAGCCTCCGGAGTTCCGGGACACGGGCCGTCCGGGGCTACACCTTC. Full variable domain (rest looked up from reference TRBV5-1 and TRBJ1-2): KAGVTQTPRYLIKTRGQQVTLSCSPISGHRSVSWYQQTPGQGLQFLFEYFSETQRNKGNFPGRFSGRQFSNSRSEMNVSTLELGDSALYLCASSLRSSGTRAVRGYTFGSGTRLTVV.

The chain uses TRBV2 and TRBJ2-4; D not certain. The V and J ends lost 7 bases and 7 bases respectively, with 8 bases between them. Germline assignment: CDR1 SNHLY and CDR2 FYNNEI. The CDR3 length is 11 residues. Written as DNA, the CDR3 is TGTGCCAGCAATACTAAGAACATTCAGTACTTC. Protein: CASNTKNIQYF.